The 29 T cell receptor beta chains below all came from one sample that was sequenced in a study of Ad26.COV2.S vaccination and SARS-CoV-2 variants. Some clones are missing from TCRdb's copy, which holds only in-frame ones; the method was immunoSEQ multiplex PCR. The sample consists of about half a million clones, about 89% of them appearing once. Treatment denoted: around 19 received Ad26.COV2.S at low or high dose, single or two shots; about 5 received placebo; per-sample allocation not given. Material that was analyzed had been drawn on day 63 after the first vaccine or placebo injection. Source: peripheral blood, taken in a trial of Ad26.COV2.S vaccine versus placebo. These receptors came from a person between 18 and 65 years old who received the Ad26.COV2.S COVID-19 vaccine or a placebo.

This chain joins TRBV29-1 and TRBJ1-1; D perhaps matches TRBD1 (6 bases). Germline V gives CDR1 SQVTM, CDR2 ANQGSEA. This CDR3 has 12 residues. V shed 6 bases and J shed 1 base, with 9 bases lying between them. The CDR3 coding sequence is TGCAGCGTCGCGACAGGGAACACTGAAGCTTTCTTT. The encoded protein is CSVATGNTEAFF.

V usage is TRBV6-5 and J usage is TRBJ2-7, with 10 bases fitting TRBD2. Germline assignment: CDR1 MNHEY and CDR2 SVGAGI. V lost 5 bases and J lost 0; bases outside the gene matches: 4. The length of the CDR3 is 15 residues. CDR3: CASSPRTSGSYEQYF. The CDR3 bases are TGTGCCAGCAGTCCCAGGACTAGCGGCTCCTACGAGCAGTACTTC.

This chain's CDR3 is CATATAYVPYEQYF. In DNA form, the CDR3 reads TGTGCCACCGCAACCGCTTACGTCCCCTACGAGCAGTACTTC. The chain employs TRBV6-5 and TRBJ2-7; D is unresolved. V shed 10 bases and J shed 2 bases, with 18 bases lying between them. CDR1 and CDR2 from the germline V gene are MNHEY and SVGAGI. CDR3 length: 14 residues.

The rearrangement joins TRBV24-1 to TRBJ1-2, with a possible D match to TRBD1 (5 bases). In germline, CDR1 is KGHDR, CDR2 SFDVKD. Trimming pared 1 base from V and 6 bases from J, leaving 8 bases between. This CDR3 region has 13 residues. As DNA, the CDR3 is TGTGCCACCAGTGATTTAGCAGGGAATGGCTACACCTTC. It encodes CATSDLAGNGYTF.

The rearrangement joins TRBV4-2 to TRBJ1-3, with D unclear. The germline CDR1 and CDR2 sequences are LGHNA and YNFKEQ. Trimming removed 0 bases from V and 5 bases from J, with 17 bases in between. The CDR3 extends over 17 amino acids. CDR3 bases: TGTGCCAGCAGCCAAGATCGGATCATTGGTTTCCGAAACACCATATATTTT. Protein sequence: CASSQDRIIGFRNTIYF.

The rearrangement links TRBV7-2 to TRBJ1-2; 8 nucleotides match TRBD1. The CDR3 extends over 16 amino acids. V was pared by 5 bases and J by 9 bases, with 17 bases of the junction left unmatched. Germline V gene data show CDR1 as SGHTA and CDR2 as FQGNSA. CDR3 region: CASSTYAPGTGSSYTF. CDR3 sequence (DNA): TGTGCCAGCAGCACGTACGCACCCGGGACAGGATCTAGCTACACCTTC.

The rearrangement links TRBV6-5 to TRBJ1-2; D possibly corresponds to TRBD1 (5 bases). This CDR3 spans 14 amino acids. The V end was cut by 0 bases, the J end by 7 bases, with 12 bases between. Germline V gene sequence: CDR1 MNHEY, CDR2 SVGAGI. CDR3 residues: CASSYSAGGVGYTF. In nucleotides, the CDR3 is TGTGCCAGCAGTTACTCGGCGGGGGGTGTTGGCTACACCTTC.

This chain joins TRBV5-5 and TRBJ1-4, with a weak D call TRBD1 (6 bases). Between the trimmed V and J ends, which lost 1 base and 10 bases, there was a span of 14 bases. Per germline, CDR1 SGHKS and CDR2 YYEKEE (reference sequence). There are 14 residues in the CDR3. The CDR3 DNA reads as TGTGCCAGCAGCTTGCTACAGGGAGGTGGAAAACTGTTTTTT. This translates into CASSLLQGGGKLFF. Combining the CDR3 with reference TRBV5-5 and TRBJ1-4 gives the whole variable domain DAGVTQSPTHLIKTRGQQVTLRCSPISGHKSVSWYQQVLGQGPQFIFQYYEKEERGRGNFPDRFSARQFPNYSSELNVNALLLGDSALYLCASSLLQGGGKLFFGSGTQLSVL.

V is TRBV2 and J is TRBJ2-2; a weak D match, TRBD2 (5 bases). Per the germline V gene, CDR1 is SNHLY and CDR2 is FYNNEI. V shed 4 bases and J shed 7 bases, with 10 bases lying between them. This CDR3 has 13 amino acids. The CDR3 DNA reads TGTGCCAGCAGTGTGCTGAGGGTCGGGGAGCTGTTTTTT. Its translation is CASSVLRVGELFF.

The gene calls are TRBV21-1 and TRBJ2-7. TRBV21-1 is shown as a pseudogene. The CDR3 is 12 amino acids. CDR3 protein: CASSKFVYEQYF. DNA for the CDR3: TGTGCCAGCAGCAAATTTGTCTACGAGCAGTACTTC.

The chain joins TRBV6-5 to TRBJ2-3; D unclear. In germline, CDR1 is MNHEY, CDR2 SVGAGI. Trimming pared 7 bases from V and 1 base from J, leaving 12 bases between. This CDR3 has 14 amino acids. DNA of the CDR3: TGTGCCAGCACGGCTATCGAGGGCACAGATACGCAGTATTTT. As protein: CASTAIEGTDTQYF.

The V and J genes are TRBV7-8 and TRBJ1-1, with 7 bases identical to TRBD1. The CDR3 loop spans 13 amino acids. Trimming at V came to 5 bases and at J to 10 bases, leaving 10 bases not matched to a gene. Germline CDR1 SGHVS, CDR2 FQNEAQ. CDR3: CASSPGQVRRAFF. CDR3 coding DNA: TGTGCCAGCAGCCCCGGACAGGTTAGGCGAGCTTTCTTT.

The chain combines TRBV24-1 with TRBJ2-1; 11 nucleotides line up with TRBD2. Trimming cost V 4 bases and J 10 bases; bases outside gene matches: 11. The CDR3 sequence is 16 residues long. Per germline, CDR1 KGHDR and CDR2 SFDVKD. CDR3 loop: CATSDPILAGGREQFF. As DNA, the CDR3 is TGTGCCACCAGTGACCCTATTCTAGCGGGAGGCAGGGAGCAGTTCTTC.

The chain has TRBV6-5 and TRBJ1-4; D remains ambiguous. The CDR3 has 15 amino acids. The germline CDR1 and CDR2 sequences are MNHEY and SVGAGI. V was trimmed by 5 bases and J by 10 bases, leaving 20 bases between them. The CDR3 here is CASSKQADSAGKLFF. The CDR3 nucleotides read TGTGCCAGCAGTAAACAAGCGGACTCCGCCGGAAAACTGTTTTTT.

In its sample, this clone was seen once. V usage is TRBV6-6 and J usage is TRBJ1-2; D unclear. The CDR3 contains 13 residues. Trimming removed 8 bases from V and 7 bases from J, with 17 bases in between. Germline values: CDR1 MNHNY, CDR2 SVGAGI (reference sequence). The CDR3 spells CASSLGGSIGYTF. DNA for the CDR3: TGTGCCAGCTCCCTCGGAGGGAGTATTGGCTACACCTTC.

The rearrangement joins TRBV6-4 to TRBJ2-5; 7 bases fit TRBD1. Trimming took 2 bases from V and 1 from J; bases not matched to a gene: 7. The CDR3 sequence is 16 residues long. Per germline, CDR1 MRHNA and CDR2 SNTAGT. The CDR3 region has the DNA TGTGCCAGCAGTGACCCCGACAGGGTGCGCCAAGAGACCCAGTACTTC. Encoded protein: CASSDPDRVRQETQYF.

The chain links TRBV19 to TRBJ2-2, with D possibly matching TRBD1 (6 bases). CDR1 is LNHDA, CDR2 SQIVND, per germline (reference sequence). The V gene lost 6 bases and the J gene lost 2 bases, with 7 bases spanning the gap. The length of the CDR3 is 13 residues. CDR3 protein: CASRQGNTGELFF. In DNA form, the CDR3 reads TGTGCCAGTAGACAGGGAAACACCGGGGAGCTGTTTTTT.

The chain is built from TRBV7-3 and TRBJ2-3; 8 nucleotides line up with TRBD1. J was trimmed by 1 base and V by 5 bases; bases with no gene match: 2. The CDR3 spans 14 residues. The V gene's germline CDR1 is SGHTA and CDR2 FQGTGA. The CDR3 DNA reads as TGTGCCAGCAGCGTGACAGGGGGCACAGATACGCAGTATTTT. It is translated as CASSVTGGTDTQYF.

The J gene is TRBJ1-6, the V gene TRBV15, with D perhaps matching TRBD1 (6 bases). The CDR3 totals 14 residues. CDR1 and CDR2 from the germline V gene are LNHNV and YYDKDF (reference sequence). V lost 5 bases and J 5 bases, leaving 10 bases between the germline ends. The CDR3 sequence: CATSWRTDNSPLHF. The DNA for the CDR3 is TGTGCCACCAGCTGGAGGACAGATAATTCACCCCTCCACTTT.

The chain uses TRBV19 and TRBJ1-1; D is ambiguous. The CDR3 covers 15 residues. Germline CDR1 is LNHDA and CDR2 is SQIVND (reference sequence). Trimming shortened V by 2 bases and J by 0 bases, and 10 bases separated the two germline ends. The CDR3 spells CASSIPANMNTEAFF. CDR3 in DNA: TGTGCCAGTAGTATACCGGCAAACATGAACACTGAAGCTTTCTTT. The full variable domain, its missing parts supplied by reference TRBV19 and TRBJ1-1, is DGGITQSPKYLFRKEGQNVTLSCEQNLNHDAMYWYRQDPGQGLRLIYYSQIVNDFQKGDIAEGYSVSREKKESFPLTVTSAQKNPTAFYLCASSIPANMNTEAFFGQGTRLTVV.

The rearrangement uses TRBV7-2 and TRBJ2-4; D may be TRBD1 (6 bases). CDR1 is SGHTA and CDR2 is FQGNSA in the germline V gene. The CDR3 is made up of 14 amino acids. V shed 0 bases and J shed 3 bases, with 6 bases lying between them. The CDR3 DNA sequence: TGTGCCAGCAGCTTAGCAGGGGGCAAAAACATTCAGTACTTC. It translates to CASSLAGGKNIQYF.

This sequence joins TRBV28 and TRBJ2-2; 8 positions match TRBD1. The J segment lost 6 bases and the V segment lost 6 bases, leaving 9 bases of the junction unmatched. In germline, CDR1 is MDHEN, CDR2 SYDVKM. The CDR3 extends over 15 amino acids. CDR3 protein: CASSQRTGLPGELFF. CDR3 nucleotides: TGTGCCAGCAGCCAACGGACAGGGCTCCCCGGGGAGCTGTTTTTT.

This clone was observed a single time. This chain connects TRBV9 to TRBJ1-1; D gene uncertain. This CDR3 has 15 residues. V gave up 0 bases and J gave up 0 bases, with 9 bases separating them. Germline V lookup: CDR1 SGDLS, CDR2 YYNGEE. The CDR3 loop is CASSVGDTMNTEAFF. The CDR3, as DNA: TGTGCCAGCAGCGTAGGGGATACGATGAACACTGAAGCTTTCTTT.

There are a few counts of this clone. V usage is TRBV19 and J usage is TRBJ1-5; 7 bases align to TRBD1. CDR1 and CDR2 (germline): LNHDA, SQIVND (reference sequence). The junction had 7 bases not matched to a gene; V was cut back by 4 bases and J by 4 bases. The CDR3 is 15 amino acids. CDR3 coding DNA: TGTGCCAGTAGTACAATCGACAGGGCAAATCAGCCCCAGCATTTT. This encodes CASSTIDRANQPQHF.

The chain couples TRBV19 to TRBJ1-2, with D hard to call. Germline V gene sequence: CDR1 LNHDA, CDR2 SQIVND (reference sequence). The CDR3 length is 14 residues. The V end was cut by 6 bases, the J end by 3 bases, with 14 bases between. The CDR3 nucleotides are TGTGCCAGTAGGACCGGGCTTGCTGACTATGGCTACACCTTC. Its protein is CASRTGLADYGYTF.

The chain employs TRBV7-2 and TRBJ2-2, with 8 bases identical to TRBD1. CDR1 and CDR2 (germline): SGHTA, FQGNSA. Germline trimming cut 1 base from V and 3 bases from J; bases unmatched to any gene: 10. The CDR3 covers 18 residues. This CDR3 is CASSLVSSGQEYTGELFF. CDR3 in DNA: TGTGCCAGCAGCTTAGTATCTTCGGGACAGGAATACACCGGGGAGCTGTTTTTT.

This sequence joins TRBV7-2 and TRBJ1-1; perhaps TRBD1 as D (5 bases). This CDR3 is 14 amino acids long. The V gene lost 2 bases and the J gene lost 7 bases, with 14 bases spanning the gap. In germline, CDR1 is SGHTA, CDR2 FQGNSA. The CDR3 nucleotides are TGTGCCAGCAGCTTACAAGTCCGGACAAGTGAAGCTTTCTTT. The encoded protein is CASSLQVRTSEAFF.

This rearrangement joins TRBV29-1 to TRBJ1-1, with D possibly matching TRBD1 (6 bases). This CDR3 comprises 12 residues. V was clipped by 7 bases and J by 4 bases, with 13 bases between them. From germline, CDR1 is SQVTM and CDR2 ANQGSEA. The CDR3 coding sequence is TGCAGCGCCCGAAGGGGGGGCACTGAAGCTTTCTTT. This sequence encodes CSARRGGTEAFF.

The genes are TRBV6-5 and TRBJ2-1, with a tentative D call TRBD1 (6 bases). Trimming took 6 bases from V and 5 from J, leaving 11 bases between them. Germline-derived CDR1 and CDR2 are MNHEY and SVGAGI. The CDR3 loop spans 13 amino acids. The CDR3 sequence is CASSGRGDNEQFF. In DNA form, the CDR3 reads TGTGCCAGCAGCGGCAGGGGAGACAATGAGCAGTTCTTC.